These 8 T cell receptor beta chains share one sample of origin, sequenced in a study of monozygotic twins with inflammatory bowel disease. Each CDR3 protein gets one entry in TCRdb, which reprocessed the 5' RACE reads and gives no DNA. The sample holds about 160,000 distinct CDR3 sequences. The sample consisted of blood. These receptors were taken from a human donor with ulcerative colitis or Crohn's disease, or a healthy co-twin of an affected twin (not recorded which).

The CDR3 protein is CASTGPSGNQPQHF. The chain uses TRBV6-2 or TRBV6-3 and TRBJ1-5. Germline V gene lookup returns CDR1 MNHEY and CDR2 SVGEGT. This CDR3 region has 14 residues.

This rearrangement joins TRBV6-2 or TRBV6-3 to TRBJ1-5; lacking DNA, the TRBD1 call made by TCRdb goes unchecked. Germline CDR1 MNHEY, CDR2 SVGEGT. The CDR3 has 15 residues. This chain's CDR3 is CASSSNRANNQPQHF.

The J gene is TRBJ2-7, the V gene TRBV7-3; TCRdb outputs TRBD2, but without DNA this stays unchecked. Germline V gene data show CDR1 as SGHTA and CDR2 as FQGTGA. The CDR3 length is 15 residues. This chain's CDR3 is CASSPLEAGSYEQYF.

The chain links TRBV25-1 to TRBJ1-2. Germline V gene lookup returns CDR1 MGHDK and CDR2 SYGVNS. The CDR3 sequence is 12 residues long. CDR3 sequence: CASSGTAYGYTF.

The rearrangement uses TRBV14 and TRBJ2-5; the TRBD2 assignment by TCRdb is unverifiable without DNA. The CDR3 totals 16 residues. Per the germline V gene, CDR1 is SGHDN and CDR2 is FVKESK. This CDR3 reads CASSPGLAGFQETQYF.

The rearrangement links TRBV28 to TRBJ2-3; lacking DNA, the TRBD2 call made by TCRdb goes unchecked. This CDR3 region has 15 residues. Germline V CDR1 and CDR2: MDHEN, SYDVKM. The chain's CDR3 is CASSPGLGYTDTQYF.

This sequence joins TRBV7-6 and TRBJ2-5; the D call of TRBD2 rests on TCRdb alone, since no DNA is present to check it. Germline CDR1 SGHVS, CDR2 FNYEAQ. This CDR3 spans 15 amino acids. The chain's CDR3 is CASSPLPLVRETQYF.

The chain employs TRBV6-5 and TRBJ2-1; TCRdb picks TRBD1, but there is no DNA to check that call. Looked up from germline, CDR1 is MNHEY and CDR2 is SVGAGI. The CDR3 consists of 16 residues. The CDR3 loop is CASSYQGSASYNEQFF.